This entry lists 11 T cell receptor beta chains sequenced from one sample in a study of blood T cell repertoires in COVID-19. Using immunoSEQ multiplex PCR, the repertoire was profiled, and TCRdb retains in-frame clones only, with some absent. In the table there are roughly 150,000 clones, approximately 84% of which are singletons. Sequenced input: PBMCs or T cells enriched from blood (not recorded which). All receptors come from a woman under 30 who had been exposed to COVID-19.

This chain joins TRBV12-5 and TRBJ2-5, with D possibly being TRBD1 (5 bases). With 3 bases removed from V and 10 bases from J, the gap between germline ends came to 15 bases. CDR1 and CDR2 from the germline V gene are LGHNT and FRNRAP. The CDR3 spans 13 residues. CDR3 DNA sequence: TGTGCTAGTGGTTTCCCCTCACAGGTCGACCAGTACTTC. It encodes CASGFPSQVDQYF. The complete variable domain, with remaining parts taken from reference TRBV12-5 and TRBJ2-5, reads DARVTQTPRHKVTEMGQEVTMRCQPILGHNTVFWYRQTMMQGLELLAYFRNRAPLDDSGMPKDRFSAEMPDATLATLKIQPSEPRDSAVYFCASGFPSQVDQYFGPGTRLLVL.

The chain uses TRBV5-1 and TRBJ1-1, with 8 bases fitting TRBD1. V shed 0 bases and J 8 bases; nucleotides not matched to a gene: 3. Germline CDR1 reads SGHRS; CDR2 reads YFSETQ. The CDR3 length is 13 residues. CDR3 sequence reads: CASSLGTGWEAFF. The DNA of the CDR3 is TGCGCCAGCAGCTTGGGGACAGGGTGGGAAGCTTTCTTT.

The chain links TRBV5-1 to TRBJ1-3; D is perhaps TRBD1 (6 bases). Germline V gives CDR1 SGHRS, CDR2 YFSETQ. CDR3 size: 16 residues. Trimming removed 0 bases at V and 4 bases at J, with 14 bases between. This CDR3 is CASSLGYRASGNTIYF. The CDR3 coding sequence is TGCGCCAGCAGCTTGGGTTACAGGGCCTCGGGAAACACCATATATTTT.

This sequence joins TRBV6-6 and TRBJ2-3; 9 bases agree with TRBD2. V dropped 10 bases and J dropped 1; count of bases not matched to a gene: 6. This CDR3 comprises 14 residues. CDR1 is MNHNY and CDR2 is SVGAGI in the germline V gene (reference sequence). CDR3 sequence: CATIPSGGTDTQYF. The CDR3 DNA reads TGTGCCACCATCCCTAGCGGGGGCACAGATACGCAGTATTTT.

This clone was found a few times. CDR3 protein: CASSLVGHTTDTQYF. The DNA for the CDR3 is TGTGCCAGCAGCTTAGTGGGGCACACCACAGATACGCAGTATTTT. V usage is TRBV7-2 and J usage is TRBJ2-3; D may be TRBD1 (5 bases). The CDR3 extends over 15 amino acids. Germline CDR1 reads SGHTA; CDR2 reads FQGNSA. The germline V and J ends were trimmed by 1 base and 2 bases, with 10 bases remaining between them.

The gene calls are TRBV5-1 and TRBJ1-2; D may be TRBD1 (6 bases). The CDR3 is 14 residues long. Germline CDR1 is SGHRS and CDR2 is YFSETQ. V lost 4 bases and J lost 4, with 14 bases in between. CDR3 sequence (DNA): TGCGCCAGCAGCCGGATCGGACAGATCTATGGCTACACCTTC. It encodes CASSRIGQIYGYTF.

This sequence joins TRBV7-9 and TRBJ2-2; D might be TRBD1 (5 bases). This CDR3 is 14 amino acids long. Trimming pared 5 bases from V and 2 bases from J, leaving 9 bases between. CDR1 is SEHNR, CDR2 FQNEAQ, per germline (reference sequence). The CDR3 sequence is CASSTDTNTGELFF. The CDR3 region has the DNA TGTGCCAGCAGCACGGACACTAACACCGGGGAGCTGTTTTTT.

The V call is TRBV5-6, the J call TRBJ2-6, with 8 bases identical to TRBD2. The CDR3 length is 17 residues. V shed 2 bases and J 0 bases; nucleotides not matched to a gene: 4. Looked up from germline, CDR1 is SGHDT and CDR2 is YYEEEE. CDR3 amino acids: CASSFNREGSGANVLTF. The CDR3 bases are TGTGCCAGCAGCTTTAACCGGGAGGGCTCTGGGGCCAACGTCCTGACTTTC.

The V gene is TRBV9, the J gene TRBJ2-3; D possibly corresponds to TRBD2 (5 bases). In germline, CDR1 is SGDLS, CDR2 YYNGEE. The CDR3 totals 13 residues. Trimming shortened V by 3 bases and J by 0 bases, and 5 bases separated the two germline ends. CDR3: CASSGTSTDTQYF. CDR3 DNA: TGTGCCAGCAGCGGGACTAGCACAGATACGCAGTATTTT. The variable domain in full, with the rest retrieved from reference TRBV9 and TRBJ2-3, is DSGVTQTPKHLITATGQRVTLRCSPRSGDLSVYWYQQSLDQGLQFLIQYYNGEERAKGNILERFSAQQFPDLHSELNLSSLELGDSALYFCASSGTSTDTQYFGPGTRLTVL.

This clone was observed a few times. This rearrangement joins TRBV7-2 to TRBJ1-5; 9 nucleotides agree with TRBD1. The CDR3 has 14 amino acids. The germline gives CDR1 SGHTA, CDR2 FQGNSA. Losses at the gene ends were 4 bases for V and 8 bases for J; bases not matched to a gene: 6. The CDR3 region is CASSWGQGGEPQHF. In nucleotides, the CDR3 is TGTGCCAGCAGCTGGGGACAGGGAGGGGAGCCCCAGCATTTT.

This clone was seen a single time. V and J are TRBV25-1 and TRBJ1-1; 7 positions match TRBD1. The germline V gene has CDR1 MGHDK and CDR2 SYGVNS. The J segment lost 10 bases and the V segment lost 6 bases, leaving 11 bases of the junction unmatched. This CDR3 has 13 amino acids. This CDR3 reads CASRAMLGTAAFF. DNA for the CDR3: TGTGCCAGCAGGGCAATGCTTGGGACAGCAGCTTTCTTT. Full variable domain (rest looked up from reference TRBV25-1 and TRBJ1-1): EADIYQTPRYLVIGTGKKITLECSQTMGHDKMYWYQQDPGMELHLIHYSYGVNSTEKGDLSSESTVSRIRTEHFPLTLESARPSHTSQYLCASRAMLGTAAFFGQGTRLTVV.